The 11 T cell receptor beta chains below all came from one sample that was sequenced in a study of cytomegalovirus exposure and HLA in healthy donors. The primer mix had 60 Vbeta and 13 Jbeta primers. Some clones are missing from TCRdb's copy, which holds only in-frame ones; the method was immunoSEQ multiplex PCR. This table has approximately 220,000 clones, almost 80% appearing once. The specimen was PBMCs. The receptors come from a male donor in good health and CMV-seronegative.

The chain links TRBV9 to TRBJ2-1; 7 nucleotides agree with TRBD2. Germline loops: CDR1 SGDLS, CDR2 YYNGEE. J was trimmed by 0 bases and V by 3 bases; bases with no gene match: 6. The CDR3 extends over 16 amino acids. CDR3 nucleotide sequence: TGTGCCAGCAGCGCCCTCCGCGGGAGCTCCTACAATGAGCAGTTCTTC. Residues: CASSALRGSSYNEQFF.

This clone was observed once. The chain joins TRBV4-3 to TRBJ2-7; TRBD2 might be the D (6 bases). Looked up from germline, CDR1 is LGHNA and CDR2 is YSLEER. V gave up 0 bases and J gave up 7 bases, with 13 bases separating them. The CDR3 is made up of 14 amino acids. The CDR3 DNA is TGCGCCAGCAGCCAAGATGGGGGACGGGAGGAGCAGTACTTC. Amino acids: CASSQDGGREEQYF.

The rearrangement joins TRBV7-9 to TRBJ2-7; D remains ambiguous. Germline-derived CDR1 and CDR2 are SEHNR and FQNEAQ (reference sequence). V was shortened by 2 bases and J by 4 bases, with 6 bases between the two germline ends. CDR3 length: 12 residues. The CDR3 nucleotides read TGTGCCAGCAGCTTACCAGAATACGAGCAGTACTTC. Amino acids: CASSLPEYEQYF.

The V gene is TRBV2, the J gene TRBJ2-4; 8 nucleotides line up with TRBD2. Germline V CDR1 and CDR2: SNHLY, FYNNEI. The CDR3 is 16 amino acids. The V and J ends lost 6 bases and 1 base, in that order; junction bases with no gene match: 8. CDR3 sequence reads: CASRAGLGEAKNIQYF. The CDR3 DNA is TGTGCCAGCAGAGCGGGACTAGGGGAGGCCAAAAACATTCAGTACTTC.

The chain couples TRBV28 to TRBJ1-1; D might be TRBD1 (5 bases). Germline V CDR1 and CDR2: MDHEN, SYDVKM. V was trimmed by 3 bases and J by 7 bases, leaving 12 bases between them. The CDR3 totals 13 residues. The CDR3 protein is CASSFSRQLEAFF. The CDR3, as DNA: TGTGCCAGCAGTTTTTCGCGACAGCTTGAAGCTTTCTTT.

This clone showed up just a few times. This chain connects TRBV5-1 to TRBJ2-5, with 11 nucleotides matching TRBD2. The CDR3 has 18 residues. The V and J ends lost 6 bases and 1 base, in that order; junction bases with no gene match: 14. Looked up from germline, CDR1 is SGHRS and CDR2 is YFSETQ. The CDR3 coding sequence is TGCGCCAGCACCACTTGGGGGGGGACTAGCGGAGTCCAAGAGACCCAGTACTTC. Its translation: CASTTWGGTSGVQETQYF.

The rearrangement links TRBV6-5 to TRBJ1-5; D gene uncertain. This CDR3 has 13 amino acids. Germline V gene data show CDR1 as MNHEY and CDR2 as SVGAGI. V gave up 6 bases and J gave up 5 bases, with 11 bases separating them. The chain's CDR3 is CASRFGVDQPQHF. The CDR3 bases are TGTGCCAGCAGGTTCGGGGTCGATCAGCCCCAGCATTTT.

This clone was seen only a few times. CDR3 nucleotide sequence: TGTGCCAGCAGCGGGACTCCTAATGCCTACAATGAGCAGTTCTTC. Translation: CASSGTPNAYNEQFF. J is TRBJ2-1 and V is TRBV7-8, with a weak D call TRBD2 (6 bases). CDR3 length: 15 residues. Germline-derived CDR1 and CDR2 are SGHVS and FQNEAQ. Trimming removed 5 bases from V and 2 bases from J, with 13 bases in between. Full variable domain (remainder filled in from reference TRBV7-8 and TRBJ2-1): GAGVSQSPRYKVAKRGQDVALRCDPISGHVSLFWYQQALGQGPEFLTYFQNEAQLDKSGLPSDRFFAERPEGSVSTLKIQRTQQEDSAVYLCASSGTPNAYNEQFFGPGTRLTVL.

The chain uses TRBV5-1 and TRBJ2-7, with 7 bases that match TRBD1. Germline CDR1 SGHRS, CDR2 YFSETQ. V gave up 3 bases and J gave up 3 bases; unmatched junction bases: 9. The CDR3 covers 15 residues. The CDR3 here is CASSSNLGQSYEQYF. CDR3 nucleotides: TGCGCCAGCAGCTCAAACCTGGGACAGAGCTACGAGCAGTACTTC.

The V call is TRBV29-1, the J call TRBJ2-5, with D possibly being TRBD2 (6 bases). The CDR3 loop spans 14 amino acids. Germline CDR1 reads SQVTM; CDR2 reads ANQGSEA. Trimming stripped 4 bases from V and 5 bases from J, with 17 bases between. Written as DNA, the CDR3 is TGCAGCGTTGGGTCGGGGGTCAGTTGGGAGACCCAGTACTTC. Translating it yields CSVGSGVSWETQYF.

The CDR3 is CASSQDGRGRNEQFF. The CDR3 coding sequence is TGCGCCAGCAGCCAAGATGGGCGGGGACGCAATGAGCAGTTCTTC. The chain has TRBV4-3 and TRBJ2-1; a weak D match, TRBD2 (6 bases). The germline V gene has CDR1 LGHNA and CDR2 YSLEER. CDR3 size: 15 residues. The V end lost 0 bases, the J end lost 6 bases, and 12 bases lay between the germline ends.